The subject of this entry is one TCR beta chain. When the RNA was reverse transcribed, random hexamers were used with an input of roughly 0.5 to 1 ug. TCRdb reanalysed the immunoSEQ multiplex PCR reads using MiXCR and keeps one entry per CDR3 protein. The sample records some 120,000 distinct CDR3 sequences, approximately 95% being singletons. The entry originates in a study of CD8 T cells in Susac syndrome. This clonotype was sampled from a human donor with multiple sclerosis. The sequencing sample was made of CD8+ T cells from PBMCs.

CDR3 nucleotide sequence: TGTGCCAGCAGCTCGGCGACAGTCTATGGCTACACCTTC. This codes for CASSSATVYGYTF. The chain couples TRBV5-6 to TRBJ1-2; a possible D gene is TRBD1 (5 bases). This CDR3 has 13 amino acids. Germline V gene sequence: CDR1 SGHDT, CDR2 YYEEEE. V was pared by 3 bases and J by 4 bases, with 10 bases between.